The next 10 T cell receptor beta chains were all read from a single sample in a study of T cells in Graves' hyperthyroidism and ophthalmopathy. Amplification of TCR beta CDR3 regions was performed using RNA transcripts as template. With the HTBI primer set, the TCR CDR3 went through a first round of RT-PCR. TCRdb re-called the multiplex PCR reads through MiXCR, storing one row per CDR3 protein. The sample carries more than 300,000 distinct CDR3 sequences, 13% to 15% recorded once. Sequenced material: blood. The receptors stem from a woman in her 30s with Graves' ophthalmopathy.

This clonotype was found many times. This rearrangement joins TRBV7-9 to TRBJ2-5; a weak D match, TRBD1 (5 bases). Germline V CDR1 and CDR2: SEHNR, FQNEAQ (reference sequence). V dropped 2 bases and J dropped 4 bases, with 11 bases sitting between them. This CDR3 contains 14 residues. The CDR3 spells CASSLTQVTETQYF. DNA of the CDR3: TGTGCCAGCAGCTTAACACAGGTGACAGAGACCCAGTACTTC. The variable domain in full, with the rest retrieved from reference TRBV7-9 and TRBJ2-5, is DTGVSQNPRHKITKRGQNVTFRCDPISEHNRLYWYRQTLGQGPEFLTYFQNEAQLEKSRLLSDRFSAERPKGSFSTLEIQRTEQGDSAMYLCASSLTQVTETQYFGPGTRLLVL.

This sequence joins TRBV7-8 and TRBJ2-1; 11 bases fit TRBD1. Germline CDR1 is SGHVS and CDR2 is FQNEAQ. V gave up 7 bases and J gave up 5 bases; unmatched junction bases: 7. CDR3 length: 15 residues. DNA of the CDR3: TGTGCCAGCAACCCGGGACAGGGGGTCGACAATGAGCAGTTCTTC. Protein: CASNPGQGVDNEQFF. Filled out from reference TRBV7-8 and TRBJ2-1, the complete variable domain reads GAGVSQSPRYKVAKRGQDVALRCDPISGHVSLFWYQQALGQGPEFLTYFQNEAQLDKSGLPSDRFFAERPEGSVSTLKIQRTQQEDSAVYLCASNPGQGVDNEQFFGPGTRLTVL.

Only a few counts were recorded for this clonotype. The chain has TRBV6-1 and TRBJ1-3; D not certain. Germline V gene sequence: CDR1 MNHNS, CDR2 SASEGT. V lost 6 bases and J lost 3, with 12 bases in between. The CDR3 is 14 amino acids. The CDR3 DNA sequence: TGTGCCAGCAGCACGGGAGGAGGTGGAAACACCATATATTTT. Amino acid sequence: CASSTGGGGNTIYF.

This clonotype was counted at least ten times. CDR3 protein: CASRTGPANTEAFF. The CDR3, as DNA: TGTGCCAGCAGAACTGGACCCGCGAACACTGAAGCTTTCTTT. The chain combines TRBV27 with TRBJ1-1; D gene unclear. V was cut by 6 bases and J by 1 base, with 12 bases left in between. The germline V gene has CDR1 MNHEY and CDR2 SMNVEV (reference sequence). This CDR3 is built from 14 residues.

CDR3 DNA sequence: TGTGCCAGCAGCACAAGACAGGCAAACTATGGCTACACCTTC. The encoded protein is CASSTRQANYGYTF. The gene calls are TRBV5-5 and TRBJ1-2; D might be TRBD1 (6 bases). Germline V gene lookup returns CDR1 SGHKS and CDR2 YYEKEE (reference sequence). The CDR3 has 14 amino acids. Deletions cut 4 bases from V and 2 bases from J, with 12 bases between.

Points on this clonotype: This may be a read error, as it is one base from a much larger clone. The chain is built from TRBV7-9 and TRBJ2-5; either TRBD1 or TRBD2 may supply D (5 bases each). Germline lookup yields CDR1 SEHNR and CDR2 FQNEAQ (reference sequence). CDR3 length: 15 residues. Trimming left V 7 bases short and J 1 base short, with 16 bases between. The CDR3 DNA is TGTGCCAGCAACCGACGGGACGGAGCCCAAGAGACCCAGTACTTC. The encoded protein is CASNRRDGAQETQYF.

This clonotype appeared many times. The J gene is TRBJ1-1, the V gene TRBV28; D remains ambiguous. Germline V gene sequence: CDR1 MDHEN, CDR2 SYDVKM. The CDR3 has 12 amino acids. Trimming stripped 6 bases from V and 4 bases from J, with 9 bases between. The CDR3 protein is CASRDFRTEAFF. The CDR3 nucleotides read TGTGCCAGCAGGGACTTTCGCACTGAAGCTTTCTTT. Together with reference TRBV28 and TRBJ1-1, the CDR3 gives the full variable domain: DVKVTQSSRYLVKRTGEKVFLECVQDMDHENMFWYRQDPGLGLRLIYFSYDVKMKEKGDIPEGYSVSREKKERFSLILESASTNQTSMYLCASRDFRTEAFFGQGTRLTVV.

Turning to this clonotype: Relative to the germline gene, one junction end is altered; a read error may explain this. The chain joins TRBV2 to TRBJ1-2, with D maybe TRBD1 (5 bases). Germline lookup yields CDR1 SNHLY and CDR2 FYNNEI. The CDR3 runs 15 residues. The chain's CDR3 is CACSASPEGSGGYTF. DNA for the CDR3: TGTGCCTGCAGTGCTTCCCCCGAGGGGAGTGGTGGCTACACCTTC.

In its sample, this clonotype was seen many times. J is TRBJ2-1 and V is TRBV7-3, with 9 positions matching TRBD1. The CDR3 is 19 amino acids. Germline V CDR1 and CDR2: SGHTA, FQGTGA. The V gene end was trimmed by 1 base and the J gene end by 7 bases; junction bases not matched to a gene: 17. Written as DNA, the CDR3 is TGTGCCAGCAGCTTAAATCCACCATTATTGAGACAGGGGGATAATGAGCAGTTCTTC. This encodes CASSLNPPLLRQGDNEQFF.

As concerns this clonotype: A much larger clonotype is one base distant, so this may be a read error. Since no conserved phenylalanine or tryptophan closes the CDR3, a read error is the likely cause. The gene calls are TRBV5-1 and TRBJ1-1, with a tentative D call TRBD1 (5 bases). The CDR3 has 16 amino acids. Looked up from germline, CDR1 is SGHRS and CDR2 is YFSETQ. The germline V and J ends were trimmed by 0 bases and 0 bases, with 12 bases remaining between them. This CDR3 reads CASSLEPTALNTEAFL. Here the CDR3 DNA reads TGCGCCAGCAGCTTGGAACCGACAGCCTTGAACACTGAAGCTTTCCTT.